This T cell receptor beta chain was retrieved from a study of T cell repertoires in cytomegalovirus infection. Study background: CMV infection and matching HLA type were both indicated by public TCR beta signatures. Study-wide results and caveats: Individuals carrying CMV plus the relevant HLA were identified by cumulative frequency of public TCR beta families. Clonotypes of TCR beta that were HLA-C-restricted and CMV-specific dominated the ex vivo response.

Germline CDR1 is MGHDK and CDR2 is SYGVNS. This CDR3 is 16 amino acids long. Between the trimmed V and J ends, which lost 4 bases and 4 bases, there was a span of 19 bases. TCRdb independently ran MiXCR on the reads; one entry per CDR3 protein. The sample yields around 740,000 distinct CDR3 sequences, about a third seen once. Comment on this clonotype: Its antigen is as yet unknown.

The chain recombines TRBV25-1 with TRBJ1-2; possibly TRBD1 for D (6 bases). This TCR derives from a human donor in good health (CMV status not recorded). Some clones in this sample may be carry-over from other donors' samples. The specimen was PBMCs. CDR3 bases: TGTGCCAGCAGTGGCCCTCACAGTGACAGGCCCTATGGCTACACCTTC. Translation: CASSGPHSDRPYGYTF.